A selection of T cell receptor beta chains follows, all from one sample in a study of OX40 agonist ivuxolimab in advanced cancers. Assay: immunoSEQ multiplex PCR; the TCRdb copy retains only in-frame clones and omits some. The table lists nearly 110,000 clones, roughly 90% of them singletons. The sample was CD4+ or CD8+ T cells sorted from blood, taken in a trial of the OX40 agonist ivuxolimab. Every receptor here comes from an adult with an advanced solid tumor such as melanoma, head and neck, liver or kidney cancer. Each CDR3 is given with its conserved first and last residue. The D gene is left open where the match is weak. Clone size appears in some rows only: once, few, many, or a class for an expanded clone.

v_gene	d_gene	abundance	j_gene	CDR3aa	CDR3nt
TRBV19	.	.	TRBJ2-1	CASRRSSYNEQFF	TGTGCCAGTCGTCGGAGCTCCTACAATGAGCAGTTCTTC
TRBV25-1	TRBD2	once	TRBJ2-3	CASRASGSTDTQYF	TGTGCCAGCAGAGCTAGCGGTAGCACAGATACGCAGTATTTT
TRBV20-1	TRBD2	.	TRBJ2-5	CSAPGGGTQYF	TGCAGTGCCCCGGGGGGTGGGACCCAGTACTTC
TRBV28	TRBD2	.	TRBJ2-3	CASSRRLAGDTQYF	TGTGCCAGCAGTCGGCGACTAGCGGGTGATACGCAGTATTTT
TRBV7-8	TRBD1	.	TRBJ1-5	CASSGGTGGNQPQHF	TGTGCCAGCAGCGGTGGGACAGGTGGGAATCAGCCCCAGCATTTT
TRBV5-4	.	.	TRBJ1-1	CASSLLTAMNTEAFF	TGTGCCAGCAGCTTACTTACGGCCATGAACACTGAAGCTTTCTTT
TRBV5-1	.	.	TRBJ2-1	CASSPSPPSNEQFF	TGCGCCAGCAGCCCAAGCCCCCCCAGCAATGAGCAGTTCTTC
TRBV7-2	.	.	TRBJ2-7	CASSLVQGEGYEQYF	TGTGCCAGCAGCTTAGTTCAGGGAGAGGGTTACGAGCAGTACTTC
TRBV2	.	once	TRBJ2-5	CASSRPRTARPETQYF	TGTGCCAGCAGTAGACCCCGGACCGCTCGGCCAGAGACCCAGTACTTC
TRBV11-2	.	few	TRBJ1-2	CASSLVRGASGYTF	TGTGCCAGCAGCTTAGTGAGGGGGGCAAGTGGCTACACCTTC
TRBV7-2	.	once	TRBJ2-7	CASSWAESSYEQYF	TGTGCCAGCAGCTGGGCCGAGAGCTCCTACGAGCAGTACTTC
TRBV5-1	.	once	TRBJ2-3	CASSLARTTDTQYF	TGCGCCAGCAGCTTGGCCCGTACCACAGATACGCAGTATTTT
TRBV7-9	.	.	TRBJ1-3	CASSLRGESGNTIYF	TGTGCCAGCAGCTTAAGGGGGGAGTCTGGAAACACCATATATTTT
TRBV28	.	.	TRBJ1-2	CASSSRLKTNYGYTF	TGTGCCAGCAGTTCCCGATTAAAGACGAACTATGGCTACACCTTC
TRBV28	.	once	TRBJ1-1	CASSFPSFF	TGTGCCAGCAGTTTCCCCTCTTTCTTT
TRBV5-4	.	.	TRBJ1-2	CASSLNYGYTF	TGTGCCAGCAGCTTGAATTATGGCTACACCTTC